This entry describes one T cell receptor (beta chain). The antigen is not known. TCRdb re-called the reads through MiXCR, storing one row per CDR3 protein. The table includes roughly 700,000 distinct CDR3 sequences, 30% to 40% detected once. These data belong to a study of T cell repertoires in cytomegalovirus infection. Turning to the study itself: Based on public TCR beta signatures, there were indications of CMV infection and of a matching HLA type.

V dropped 6 bases and J dropped 3 bases, with 8 bases sitting between them. Germline values: CDR1 DFQATT, CDR2 SNEGSKA (reference sequence). CDR3 length: 11 residues. Study-wide results and limits: Public TCR beta family frequency separated CMV-and-HLA carriers, including in an independent cohort.

This sequence was found in a human donor in good health (CMV status not recorded). Some clones in this sample may be carry-over from other donors' samples. This sample comprised cultured PBMCs, obtained from culture after CMV antigen stimulation. The chain couples TRBV20-1 to TRBJ1-1; D not certain. CDR3 residues: CSAPYDTEAFF. CDR3 nucleotides: TGCAGTGCGCCCTACGACACTGAAGCTTTCTTT.